These 8 T cell receptor beta chains came from one sample sequenced in a study of T-cell memory formation after mild COVID-19. TCRdb redid the calling of the 5' RACE reads with MiXCR, one entry per CDR3 protein. The data hold 200,000 to 300,000 distinct CDR3 sequences, with roughly 14% observed a single time. Sequenced material: PBMCs or a T cell subset sorted from them (not recorded which). These receptor sequences come from an adult woman who had mild COVID-19 (a few samples of this study predate the infection). Cell type and time point are not known.

This clonotype was counted between two and nine times. The rearrangement links TRBV9 to TRBJ2-6, with D unresolved. The CDR3 totals 13 residues. Looked up from germline, CDR1 is SGDLS and CDR2 is YYNGEE. Deletions cut 2 bases from V and 3 bases from J, with 3 bases between. CDR3 nucleotides: TGTGCCAGCAGCGTGGGTGGGGCCAACGTCCTGACTTTC. Residues: CASSVGGANVLTF.

This clonotype was seen repeatedly, ten times or more. The chain has TRBV5-1 and TRBJ2-1; D is uncertain. The V gene lost 1 base and the J gene lost 5 bases, with 7 bases spanning the gap. CDR1 is SGHRS and CDR2 is YFSETQ in the germline V gene. The CDR3 runs to 13 residues. In DNA, the CDR3 is TGCGCCAGCAGCTTGCAGGTAAACAATGAGCAGTTCTTC. Translation gives CASSLQVNNEQFF.

This clonotype was recorded a few times. The rearrangement joins TRBV2 to TRBJ1-6, with D possibly matching TRBD1 (6 bases). This CDR3 has 14 residues. Germline loops: CDR1 SNHLY, CDR2 FYNNEI. The V end lost 8 bases, the J end lost 6 bases, and 14 bases lay between the germline ends. CDR3 amino acids: CASGGGTSNSPLHF. In nucleotides, the CDR3 is TGTGCCAGCGGGGGCGGGACAAGTAATTCACCCCTCCACTTT. The complete variable domain, with remaining parts taken from reference TRBV2 and TRBJ1-6, reads EPEVTQTPSHQVTQMGQEVILRCVPISNHLYFYWYRQILGQKVEFLVSFYNNEISEKSEIFDDQFSVERPDGSNFTLKIRSTKLEDSAMYFCASGGGTSNSPLHFGNGTRLTVT.

This clonotype was found a few times. The J gene is TRBJ1-1, the V gene TRBV29-1, with a possible D match to TRBD1 (5 bases). Germline loops: CDR1 SQVTM, CDR2 ANQGSEA. V was clipped by 7 bases and J by 1 base, with 13 bases between them. This CDR3 region has 13 residues. The CDR3 spells CSAGRGSNTEAFF. CDR3 bases: TGCAGCGCTGGGAGGGGCTCGAACACTGAAGCTTTCTTT.

This clonotype was picked up a small number of times. This chain uses TRBV6-5 with TRBJ2-1, with 7 bases matching TRBD1. V lost 2 bases, J lost 7 bases, and 8 bases stayed unmatched. The CDR3 contains 15 residues. Germline CDR1 and CDR2: MNHEY and SVGAGI. The CDR3 nucleotides read TGTGCCAGCAGTTACAGGTCCCTACAGGGGAATGAGCAGTTCTTC. The encoded protein is CASSYRSLQGNEQFF.

This clonotype turned up a few times. This rearrangement joins TRBV5-5 to TRBJ2-5; 8 bases are a match to TRBD2. The length of the CDR3 is 14 residues. Germline values: CDR1 SGHKS, CDR2 YYEKEE (reference sequence). The V segment lost 4 bases and the J segment 4 bases; nucleotides outside the gene matches: 6. CDR3: CASSLPGLGETQYF. The DNA for the CDR3 is TGTGCCAGCAGCCTCCCGGGACTAGGAGAGACCCAGTACTTC.

The chain uses TRBV12-3 or TRBV12-4 and TRBJ2-1, with a possible D match to TRBD1 (5 bases). This CDR3 has 13 amino acids. V lost 5 bases and J 6 bases, leaving 11 bases between the germline ends. CDR3 sequence (DNA): TGTGCCAGCAGTATTAGGGGCTCCAATGAGCAGTTCTTC. It is translated as CASSIRGSNEQFF.

The rearrangement joins TRBV12-3 or TRBV12-4 to TRBJ2-2; D gene unclear. Deletions cut 6 bases from V and 5 bases from J, with 7 bases between. The CDR3 loop spans 12 amino acids. In DNA, the CDR3 is TGTGCCAGCAGGACGATGACCGGGGAGCTGTTTTTT. Amino acid sequence: CASRTMTGELFF.